The rows below give T cell receptor beta chains drawn from one sample of a study of identical twins. From the 5' RACE reads, TCRdb called clonotypes with MiXCR, one entry per CDR3 protein. The sample shows under 800,000 distinct CDR3 sequences, roughly 20% of them seen only once. These data also formed part of another study, on T cells expressing NK-cell markers.

Material: PBMCs. The source is a woman under 30 in good health. Each CDR3 is given with its conserved first and last residue. A D gene is named only where the DNA matches it firmly. Size is stated for part of the rows, as once, few or many counts, or as a class when the clone is expanded.

D	size	V	J	CDR3	DNA
TRBD2	few	TRBV4-3	TRBJ2-1	CASSRSSGLNNEQFF	TGCGCCAGCAGCCGTTCTAGCGGACTTAACAATGAGCAGTTCTTC
NA	many	TRBV15	TRBJ1-6	CATSGGGLLGSPLHF	TGTGCCACCAGCGGGGGCGGTTTGTTGGGGTCACCCCTCCACTTT
TRBD1	NA	TRBV2	TRBJ2-2	CASRERTGGHTGELFF	TGTGCCAGCAGGGAGAGGACAGGGGGTCACACCGGGGAGCTGTTTTTT
NA	few	TRBV6-5	TRBJ1-1	CASSYSGSWITEAFF	TGTGCCAGCAGTTACTCGGGGTCGTGGATCACTGAAGCTTTCTTT
NA	NA	TRBV6-1	TRBJ2-5	CASSEALQGFQETQYF	TGTGCCAGCAGTGAAGCGCTTCAGGGGTTCCAAGAGACCCAGTACTTC
NA	few	TRBV7-9	TRBJ2-3	CASRGRDATAVNTQYF	TGTGCCAGCAGAGGAAGGGACGCCACCGCGGTGAATACGCAGTATTTT
NA	once	TRBV10-3	TRBJ2-6	CAISESGANVLTF	TGTGCCATCAGTGAGTCTGGGGCCAACGTCCTGACTTTC
NA	NA	TRBV5-1	TRBJ2-1	CASSSSPARSYNEQFF	TGCGCCAGCAGCTCCAGCCCAGCACGGTCCTACAATGAGCAGTTCTTC
NA	few	TRBV6-1	TRBJ2-1	CASTMLRGGNEQFF	TGTGCCAGCACCATGCTCAGGGGAGGGAATGAGCAGTTCTTC
TRBD1	few	TRBV20-1	TRBJ2-7	CSALIRDRYEQYF	TGCAGTGCTCTAATCCGGGACAGATACGAGCAGTACTTC
NA	NA	TRBV6-1	TRBJ2-3	CASSEHGGTDTQYF	TGTGCCAGCAGTGAACACGGGGGTACAGATACGCAGTATTTT
TRBD1	NA	TRBV7-3	TRBJ2-3	CASSPGQKTDTQYF	TGTGCCAGCAGCCCGGGACAGAAAACAGATACGCAGTATTTT